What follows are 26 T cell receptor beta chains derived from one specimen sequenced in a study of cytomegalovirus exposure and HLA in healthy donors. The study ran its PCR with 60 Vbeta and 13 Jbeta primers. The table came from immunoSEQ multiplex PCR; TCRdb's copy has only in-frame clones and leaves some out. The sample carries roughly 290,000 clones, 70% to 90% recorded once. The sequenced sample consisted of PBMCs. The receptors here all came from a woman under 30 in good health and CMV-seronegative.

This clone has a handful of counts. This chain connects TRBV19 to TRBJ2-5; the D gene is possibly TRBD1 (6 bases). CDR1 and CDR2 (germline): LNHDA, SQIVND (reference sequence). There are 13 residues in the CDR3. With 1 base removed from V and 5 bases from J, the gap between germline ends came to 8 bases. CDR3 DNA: TGTGCCAGTAGTATAGGACAGGTTGAGACCCAGTACTTC. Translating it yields CASSIGQVETQYF. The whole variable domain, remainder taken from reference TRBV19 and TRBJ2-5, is DGGITQSPKYLFRKEGQNVTLSCEQNLNHDAMYWYRQDPGQGLRLIYYSQIVNDFQKGDIAEGYSVSREKKESFPLTVTSAQKNPTAFYLCASSIGQVETQYFGPGTRLLVL.

The CDR3 loop reads CASSLAGIYEQYF. CDR3 bases: TGTGCCAGTAGTCTTGCAGGGATCTACGAGCAGTACTTC. The gene calls are TRBV19 and TRBJ2-7; tentative D call: TRBD1 (5 bases). CDR1 and CDR2 from the germline V gene are LNHDA and SQIVND (reference sequence). The V gene lost 5 bases and the J gene lost 3 bases, with 11 bases spanning the gap. The CDR3 is made up of 13 amino acids.

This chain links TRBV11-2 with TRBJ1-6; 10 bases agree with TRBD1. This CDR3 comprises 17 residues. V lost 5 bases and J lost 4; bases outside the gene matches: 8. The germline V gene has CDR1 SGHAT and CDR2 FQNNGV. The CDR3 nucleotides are TGTGCCAGCAGCCGCTGGGACAGGGGCACTTATAATTCACCCCTCCACTTT. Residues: CASSRWDRGTYNSPLHF.

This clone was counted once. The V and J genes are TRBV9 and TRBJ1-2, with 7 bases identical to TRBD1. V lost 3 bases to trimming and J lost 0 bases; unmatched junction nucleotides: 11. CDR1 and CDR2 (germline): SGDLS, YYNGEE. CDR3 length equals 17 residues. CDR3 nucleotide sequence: TGTGCCAGCAGCGGAGGAGCCGGACAGGTGGCTAACTATGGCTACACCTTC. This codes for CASSGGAGQVANYGYTF.

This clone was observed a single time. CDR3: CASSDRDRVDSPLHF. The DNA of the CDR3 is TGTGCCAGCAGTGATAGGGACAGGGTTGACTCACCCCTCCACTTT. The rearrangement uses TRBV25-1 and TRBJ1-6; TRBD1 matches at 9 bases. J lost 10 bases, V lost 3 bases, and 7 bases had no gene match. Germline loops: CDR1 MGHDK, CDR2 SYGVNS. This CDR3 contains 15 residues.

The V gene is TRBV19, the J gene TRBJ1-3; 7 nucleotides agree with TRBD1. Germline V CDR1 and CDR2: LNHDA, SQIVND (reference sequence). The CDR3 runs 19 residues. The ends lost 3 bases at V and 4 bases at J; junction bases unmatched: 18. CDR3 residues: CASSIPPDRLQGGGNTIYF. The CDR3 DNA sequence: TGTGCCAGTAGTATTCCCCCGGACAGGCTGCAAGGAGGGGGAAACACCATATATTTT.

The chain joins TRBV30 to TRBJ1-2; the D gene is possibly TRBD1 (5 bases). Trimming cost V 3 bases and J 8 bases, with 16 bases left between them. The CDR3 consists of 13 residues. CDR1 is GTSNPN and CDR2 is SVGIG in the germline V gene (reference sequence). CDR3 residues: CAWRKGAPEGYTF. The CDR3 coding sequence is TGTGCCTGGAGAAAAGGGGCCCCCGAGGGCTACACCTTC.

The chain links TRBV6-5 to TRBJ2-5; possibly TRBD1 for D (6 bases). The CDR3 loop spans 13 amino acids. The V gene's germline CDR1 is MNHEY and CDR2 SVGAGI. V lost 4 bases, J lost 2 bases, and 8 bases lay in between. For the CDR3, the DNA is TGTGCCAGCAGTTGGGGGCATCAAGAGACCCAGTACTTC. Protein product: CASSWGHQETQYF.

CDR3 in DNA: TGTGCCAGCAGCTGGGGGACAGGGGTAACTGAAGCTTTCTTT. This codes for CASSWGTGVTEAFF. This chain connects TRBV5-4 to TRBJ1-1, with 10 positions matching TRBD1. The CDR3 is made up of 14 amino acids. With 3 bases clipped from V and 5 bases from J, the junction kept 4 bases outside the gene matches. Germline V gene sequence: CDR1 SGHNT, CDR2 YYREEE (reference sequence).

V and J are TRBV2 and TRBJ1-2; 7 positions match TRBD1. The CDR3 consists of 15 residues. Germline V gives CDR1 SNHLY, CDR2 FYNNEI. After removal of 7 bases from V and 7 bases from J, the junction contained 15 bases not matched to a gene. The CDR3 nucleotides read TGTGCCAGCACCATGAGGACAGGAACCCCCGGTGGCTACACCTTC. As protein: CASTMRTGTPGGYTF.

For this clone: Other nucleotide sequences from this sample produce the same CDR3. DNA of the CDR3: TGTGCCAGCAGCTTGACAGGGGGCACAGATACGCAGTATTTT. Translation: CASSLTGGTDTQYF. The V gene is TRBV7-3, the J gene TRBJ2-3; 8 nucleotides match TRBD1. The CDR3 has 14 amino acids. With 3 bases clipped from V and 1 base from J, the junction kept 0 bases outside the gene matches. Per germline, CDR1 SGHTA and CDR2 FQGTGA.

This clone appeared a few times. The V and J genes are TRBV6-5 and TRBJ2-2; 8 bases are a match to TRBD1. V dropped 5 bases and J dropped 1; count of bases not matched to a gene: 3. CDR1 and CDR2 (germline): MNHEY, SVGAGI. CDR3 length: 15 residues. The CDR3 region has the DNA TGTGCCAGCAGTCCCGGGACAGGGAACACCGGGGAGCTGTTTTTT. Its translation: CASSPGTGNTGELFF.

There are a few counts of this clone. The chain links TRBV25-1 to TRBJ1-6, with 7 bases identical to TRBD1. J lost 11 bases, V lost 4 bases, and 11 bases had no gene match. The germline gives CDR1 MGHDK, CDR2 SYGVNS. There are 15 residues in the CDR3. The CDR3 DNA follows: TGTGCCAGCAGTGCCTCTTCGACAGGGATCCCACCCCTCCACTTT. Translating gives CASSASSTGIPPLHF.

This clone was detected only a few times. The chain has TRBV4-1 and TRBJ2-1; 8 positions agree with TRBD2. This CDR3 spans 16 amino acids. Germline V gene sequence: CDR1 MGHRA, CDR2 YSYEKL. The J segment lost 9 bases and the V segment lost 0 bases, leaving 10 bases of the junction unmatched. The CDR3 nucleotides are TGCGCCAGCAGCCAAGAACGCGGGGGGTTAACGTTTGAGCAGTTCTTC. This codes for CASSQERGGLTFEQFF.

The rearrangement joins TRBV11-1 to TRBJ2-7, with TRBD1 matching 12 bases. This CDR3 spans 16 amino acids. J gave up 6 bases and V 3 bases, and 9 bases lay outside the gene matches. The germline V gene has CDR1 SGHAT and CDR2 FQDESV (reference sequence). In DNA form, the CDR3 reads TGTGCCAGCAGCTTGTGGTCTGGGACAGGGGGCGTCGAGCAGTACTTC. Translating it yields CASSLWSGTGGVEQYF.

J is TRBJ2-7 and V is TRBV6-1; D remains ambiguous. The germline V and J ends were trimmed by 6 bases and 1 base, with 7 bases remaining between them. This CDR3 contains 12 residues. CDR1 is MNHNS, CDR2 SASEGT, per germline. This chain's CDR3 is CASSVNSYEQYF. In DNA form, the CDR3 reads TGTGCCAGCAGCGTAAATTCCTACGAGCAGTACTTC.

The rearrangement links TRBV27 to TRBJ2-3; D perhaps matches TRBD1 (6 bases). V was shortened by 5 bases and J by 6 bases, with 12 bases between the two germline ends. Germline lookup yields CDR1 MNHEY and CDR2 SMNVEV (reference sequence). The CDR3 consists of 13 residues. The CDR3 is CASSPTGSDTQYF. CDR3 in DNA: TGTGCCAGCAGTCCAACAGGGTCCGATACGCAGTATTTT.

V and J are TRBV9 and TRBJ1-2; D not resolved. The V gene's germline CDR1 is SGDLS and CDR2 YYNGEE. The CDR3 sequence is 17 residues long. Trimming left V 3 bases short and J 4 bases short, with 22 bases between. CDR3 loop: CASSGSPISLYSYGYTF. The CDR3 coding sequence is TGTGCCAGCAGCGGCAGTCCGATATCCCTCTACAGCTATGGCTACACCTTC.

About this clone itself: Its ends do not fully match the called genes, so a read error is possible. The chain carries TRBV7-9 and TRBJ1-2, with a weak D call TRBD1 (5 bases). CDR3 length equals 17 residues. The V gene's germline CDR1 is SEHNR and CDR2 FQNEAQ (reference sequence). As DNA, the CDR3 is TGTTCCAGCAGTTCACCAGGGAGGTCAGGGTCCTATCAGGGCTACACCTTC. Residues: CSSSSPGRSGSYQGYTF. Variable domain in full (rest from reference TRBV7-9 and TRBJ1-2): DTGVSQNPRHKITKRGQNVTFRCDPISEHNRLYWYRQTLGQGPEFLTYFQNEAQLEKSRLLSDRFSAERPKGSFSTLEIQRTEQGDSAMYLCSSSSPGRSGSYQGYTFGSGTRLTVV.

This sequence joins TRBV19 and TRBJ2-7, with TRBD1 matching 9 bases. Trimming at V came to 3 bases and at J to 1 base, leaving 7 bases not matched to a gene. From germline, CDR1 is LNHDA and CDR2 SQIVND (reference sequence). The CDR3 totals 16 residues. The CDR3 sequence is CASSIHPGQGSYEQYF. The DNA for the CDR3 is TGTGCCAGTAGTATTCACCCCGGACAGGGGTCCTACGAGCAGTACTTC.

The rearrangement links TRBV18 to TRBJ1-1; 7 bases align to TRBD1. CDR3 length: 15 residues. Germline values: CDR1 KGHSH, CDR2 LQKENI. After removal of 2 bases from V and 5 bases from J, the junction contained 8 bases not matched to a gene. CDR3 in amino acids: CASSPRQGIWTEAFF. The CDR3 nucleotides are TGTGCCAGCTCACCAAGACAGGGTATATGGACTGAAGCTTTCTTT.

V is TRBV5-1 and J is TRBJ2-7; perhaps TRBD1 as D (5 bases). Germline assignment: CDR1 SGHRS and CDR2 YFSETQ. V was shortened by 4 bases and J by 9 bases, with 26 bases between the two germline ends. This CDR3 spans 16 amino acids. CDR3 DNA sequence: TGCGCCAGCAGCATTGACCGACAGTTCCATTTCTTGGGGCAGTACTTC. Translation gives CASSIDRQFHFLGQYF.

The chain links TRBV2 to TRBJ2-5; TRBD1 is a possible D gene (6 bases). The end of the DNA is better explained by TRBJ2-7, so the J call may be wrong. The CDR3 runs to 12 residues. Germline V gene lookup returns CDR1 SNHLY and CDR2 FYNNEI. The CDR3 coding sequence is TGTGCCAGCTCCGGGACACGCTACGAGCAGTACTTC. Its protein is CASSGTRYEQYF.

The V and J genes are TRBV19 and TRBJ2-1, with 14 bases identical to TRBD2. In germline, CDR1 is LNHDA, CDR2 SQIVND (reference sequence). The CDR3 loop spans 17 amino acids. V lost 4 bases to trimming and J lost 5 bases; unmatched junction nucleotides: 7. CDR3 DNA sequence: TGTGCCAGTAGTAAGGGTTGGGGACTAGCGGGGGACAATGAGCAGTTCTTC. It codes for CASSKGWGLAGDNEQFF.

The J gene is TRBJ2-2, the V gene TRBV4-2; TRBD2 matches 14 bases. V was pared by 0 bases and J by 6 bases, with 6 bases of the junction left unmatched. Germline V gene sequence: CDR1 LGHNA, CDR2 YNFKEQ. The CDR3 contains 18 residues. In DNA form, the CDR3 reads TGTGCCAGCAGCCAAGATCTATCGGGACTAGCGGGGGCCGGGGAGCTGTTTTTT. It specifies CASSQDLSGLAGAGELFF.

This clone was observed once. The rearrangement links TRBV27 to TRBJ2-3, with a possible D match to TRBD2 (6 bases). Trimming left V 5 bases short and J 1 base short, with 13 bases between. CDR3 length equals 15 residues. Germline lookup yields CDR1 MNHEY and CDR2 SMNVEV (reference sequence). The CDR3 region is CASSPSRGRTDTQYF. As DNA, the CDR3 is TGTGCCAGCAGTCCCTCGCGGGGACGCACAGATACGCAGTATTTT.